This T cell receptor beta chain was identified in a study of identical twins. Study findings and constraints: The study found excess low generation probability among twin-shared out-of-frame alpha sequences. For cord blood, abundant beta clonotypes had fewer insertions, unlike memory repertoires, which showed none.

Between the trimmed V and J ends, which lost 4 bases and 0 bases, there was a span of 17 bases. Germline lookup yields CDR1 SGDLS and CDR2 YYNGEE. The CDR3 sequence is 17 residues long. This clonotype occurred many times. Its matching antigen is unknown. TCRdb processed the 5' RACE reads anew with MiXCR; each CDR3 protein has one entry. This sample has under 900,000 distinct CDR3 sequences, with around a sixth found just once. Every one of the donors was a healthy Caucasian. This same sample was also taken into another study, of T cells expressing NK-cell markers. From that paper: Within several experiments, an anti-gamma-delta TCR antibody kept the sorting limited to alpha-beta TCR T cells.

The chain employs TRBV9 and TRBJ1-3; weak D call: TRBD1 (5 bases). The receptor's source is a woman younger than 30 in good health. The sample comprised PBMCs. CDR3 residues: CASSPSGAASSGNTIYF. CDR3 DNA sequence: TGTGCCAGCAGCCCATCTGGGGCAGCAAGCTCTGGAAACACCATATATTTT.